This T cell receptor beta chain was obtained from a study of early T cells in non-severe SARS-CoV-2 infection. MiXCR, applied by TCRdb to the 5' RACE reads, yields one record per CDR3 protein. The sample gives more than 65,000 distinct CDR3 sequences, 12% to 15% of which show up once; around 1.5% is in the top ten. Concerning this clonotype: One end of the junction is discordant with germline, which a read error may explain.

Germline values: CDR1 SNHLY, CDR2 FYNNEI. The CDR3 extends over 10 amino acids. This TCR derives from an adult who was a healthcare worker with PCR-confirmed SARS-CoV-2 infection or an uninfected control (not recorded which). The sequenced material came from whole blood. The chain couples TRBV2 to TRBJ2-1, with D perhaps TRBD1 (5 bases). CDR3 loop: CASSSYRWIF. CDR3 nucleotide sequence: TGTGCCAGCAGTAGCTACAGGTGGATCTTC.